This TCR beta chain originates from a study of T cells in Graves' hyperthyroidism and ophthalmopathy. Study details: Peripheral blood samples were taken at initial diagnosis, prior to any treatment.

Study-wide points: With a median lead of around 6.7 months before onset, the model predicted ophthalmopathy. Ophthalmopathy and stable hyperthyroidism were told apart by a 13 V-J model.

When ophthalmopathy did not progress within 18 months, Graves' hyperthyroidism was considered stable. V was pared by 3 bases and J by 3 bases, with 3 bases of the junction left unmatched. This CDR3 has 15 residues. Of note for this clonotype: Its antigen remains unidentified.

The investigators amplified TCR beta CDR3 regions from RNA transcripts. HTBI primers were used for first-round RT-PCR of the TCR CDR3. TCRdb recomputed calls from the multiplex PCR reads with MiXCR, one row per CDR3 protein. The sample includes 750,000 to 900,000 distinct CDR3 sequences, 38% seen only once; the top ten take about 9%. Material for sequencing was blood. This TCR came from a man aged 18 to 30 with Graves' hyperthyroidism. This rearrangement joins TRBV12-3 or TRBV12-4 to TRBJ1-4, with 8 bases identical to TRBD1. The CDR3 reads CASSLPGQANEKLFF. Written as DNA, the CDR3 is TGTGCCAGCAGTTTGCCGGGACAGGCTAATGAAAAACTGTTTTTT.